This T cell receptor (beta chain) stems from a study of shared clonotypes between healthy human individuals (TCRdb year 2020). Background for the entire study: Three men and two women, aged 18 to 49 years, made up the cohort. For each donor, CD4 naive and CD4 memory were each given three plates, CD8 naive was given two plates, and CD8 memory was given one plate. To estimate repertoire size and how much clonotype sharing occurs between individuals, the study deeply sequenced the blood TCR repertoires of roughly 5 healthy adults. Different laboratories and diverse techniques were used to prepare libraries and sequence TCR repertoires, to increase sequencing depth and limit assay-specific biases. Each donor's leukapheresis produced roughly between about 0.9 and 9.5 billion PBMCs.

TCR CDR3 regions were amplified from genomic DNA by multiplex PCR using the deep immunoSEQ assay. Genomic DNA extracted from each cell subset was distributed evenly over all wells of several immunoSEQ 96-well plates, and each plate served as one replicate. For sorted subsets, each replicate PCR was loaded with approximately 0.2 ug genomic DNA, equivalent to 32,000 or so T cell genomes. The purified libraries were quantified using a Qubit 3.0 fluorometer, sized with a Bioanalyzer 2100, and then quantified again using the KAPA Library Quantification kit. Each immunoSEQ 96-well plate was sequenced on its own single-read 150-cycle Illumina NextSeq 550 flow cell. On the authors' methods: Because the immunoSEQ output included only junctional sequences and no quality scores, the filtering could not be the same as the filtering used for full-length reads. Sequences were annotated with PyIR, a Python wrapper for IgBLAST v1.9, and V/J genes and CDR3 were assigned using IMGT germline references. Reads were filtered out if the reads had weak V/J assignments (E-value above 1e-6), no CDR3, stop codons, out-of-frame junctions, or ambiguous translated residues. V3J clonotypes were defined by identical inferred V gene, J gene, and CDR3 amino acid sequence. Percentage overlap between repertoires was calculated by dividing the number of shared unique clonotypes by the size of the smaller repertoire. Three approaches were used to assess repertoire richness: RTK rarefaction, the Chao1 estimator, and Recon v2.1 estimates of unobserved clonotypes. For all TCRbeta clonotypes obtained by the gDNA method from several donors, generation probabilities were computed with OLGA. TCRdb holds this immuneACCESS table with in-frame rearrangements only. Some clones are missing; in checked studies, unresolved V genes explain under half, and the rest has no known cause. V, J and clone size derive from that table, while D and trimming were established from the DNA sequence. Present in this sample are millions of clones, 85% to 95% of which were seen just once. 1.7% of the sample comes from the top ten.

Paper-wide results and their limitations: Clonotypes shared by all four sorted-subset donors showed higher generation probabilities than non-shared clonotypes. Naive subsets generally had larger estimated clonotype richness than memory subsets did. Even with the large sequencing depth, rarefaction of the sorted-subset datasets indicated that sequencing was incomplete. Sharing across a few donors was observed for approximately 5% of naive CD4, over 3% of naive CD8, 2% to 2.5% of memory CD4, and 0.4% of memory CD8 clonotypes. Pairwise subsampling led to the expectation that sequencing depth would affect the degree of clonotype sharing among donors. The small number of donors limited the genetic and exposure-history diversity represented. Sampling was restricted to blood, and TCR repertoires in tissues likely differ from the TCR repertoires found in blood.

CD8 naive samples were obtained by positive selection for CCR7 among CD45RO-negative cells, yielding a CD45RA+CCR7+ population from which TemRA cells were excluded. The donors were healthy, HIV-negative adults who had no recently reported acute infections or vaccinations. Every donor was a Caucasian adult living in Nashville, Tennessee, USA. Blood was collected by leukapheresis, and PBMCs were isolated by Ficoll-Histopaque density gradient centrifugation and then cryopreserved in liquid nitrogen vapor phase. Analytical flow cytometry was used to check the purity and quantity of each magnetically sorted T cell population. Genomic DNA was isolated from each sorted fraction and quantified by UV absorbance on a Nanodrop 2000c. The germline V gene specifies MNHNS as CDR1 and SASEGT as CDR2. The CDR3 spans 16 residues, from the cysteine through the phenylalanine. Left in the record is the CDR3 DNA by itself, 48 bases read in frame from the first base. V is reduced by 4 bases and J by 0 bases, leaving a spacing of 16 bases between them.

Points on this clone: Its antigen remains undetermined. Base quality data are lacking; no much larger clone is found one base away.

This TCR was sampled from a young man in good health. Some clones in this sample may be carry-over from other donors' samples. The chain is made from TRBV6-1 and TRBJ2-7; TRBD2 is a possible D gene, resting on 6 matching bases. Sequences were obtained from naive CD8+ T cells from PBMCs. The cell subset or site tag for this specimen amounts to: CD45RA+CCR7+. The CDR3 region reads CASSGPPWRGSYEQYF. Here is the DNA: TGTGCCAGCAGTGGCCCCCCGTGGAGGGGCTCCTACGAGCAGTACTTC.